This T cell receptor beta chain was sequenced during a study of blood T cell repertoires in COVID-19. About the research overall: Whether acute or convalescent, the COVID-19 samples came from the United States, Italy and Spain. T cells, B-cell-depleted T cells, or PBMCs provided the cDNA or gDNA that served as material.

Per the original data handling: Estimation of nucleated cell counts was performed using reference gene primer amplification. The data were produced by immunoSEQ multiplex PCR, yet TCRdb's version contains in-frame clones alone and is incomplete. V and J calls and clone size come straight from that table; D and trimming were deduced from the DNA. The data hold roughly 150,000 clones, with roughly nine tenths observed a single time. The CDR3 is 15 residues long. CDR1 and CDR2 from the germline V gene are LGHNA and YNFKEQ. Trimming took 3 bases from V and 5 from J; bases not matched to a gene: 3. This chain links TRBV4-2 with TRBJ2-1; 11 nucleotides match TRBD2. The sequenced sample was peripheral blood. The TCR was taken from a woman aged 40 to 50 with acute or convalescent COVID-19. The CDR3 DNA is TGTGCCAGCAGCCATGCTAGCGGGGGGAACAATGAGCAGTTCTTC. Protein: CASSHASGGNNEQFF.